One sample yielded the 21 T cell receptor beta chains listed below, sequenced in a study of control samples from healthy donors and cancer patients. The method was immunoSEQ multiplex PCR; TCRdb's version includes in-frame clones alone and lacks a portion of them. The sample has 40,000 to 50,000 clones; around 94% are singletons. Sequenced material: blood. The receptors originated from a man aged 55-75 years in good health.

The V and J genes are TRBV27 and TRBJ2-1; no firm D call. Germline V gives CDR1 MNHEY, CDR2 SMNVEV (reference sequence). The ends were cut back, 0 bases at V and 5 bases at J, with 5 bases in the middle. The CDR3 runs 13 residues. CDR3 bases: TGTGCCAGCAGTTTATCGTGGGACAATGAGCAGTTCTTC. Protein: CASSLSWDNEQFF.

The V and J genes are TRBV5-4 and TRBJ1-6, with a weak D call TRBD1 (6 bases). This CDR3 region has 17 residues. V was cut by 3 bases and J by 0 bases, with 13 bases left in between. Germline V gene data show CDR1 as SGHNT and CDR2 as YYREEE (reference sequence). CDR3 nucleotides: TGTGCCAGCAGCTGGAGGGGACAAAGCTCCTATAATTCACCCCTCCACTTT. This sequence encodes CASSWRGQSSYNSPLHF. The full variable domain, its missing parts supplied by reference TRBV5-4 and TRBJ1-6, is ETGVTQSPTHLIKTRGQQVTLRCSSQSGHNTVSWYQQALGQGPQFIFQYYREEENGRGNFPPRFSGLQFPNYSSELNVNALELDDSALYLCASSWRGQSSYNSPLHFGNGTRLTVT.

CDR3 coding DNA: TGTGCCAGCAGCCTGCTGGGTCTAGCGGGTAACTCCTACGAGCAGTACTTC. It is translated as CASSLLGLAGNSYEQYF. This chain links TRBV7-2 with TRBJ2-7, with 8 bases fitting TRBD2. CDR3 size: 17 residues. The junction had 12 bases not matched to a gene; V was cut back by 5 bases and J by 0 bases. The germline V gene has CDR1 SGHTA and CDR2 FQGNSA.

The V call is TRBV10-2, the J call TRBJ1-1; D unclear. The CDR3 has 15 amino acids. V was trimmed by 6 bases and J by 3 bases, leaving 17 bases between them. Germline CDR1 reads WSHSY; CDR2 reads SAAADI. CDR3 sequence (DNA): TGCGCCAGCAGCCCTGTTTCCGCTACAGACACTGAAGCTTTCTTT. Its translation is CASSPVSATDTEAFF.

The rearrangement joins TRBV6-5 to TRBJ1-4; 10 positions match TRBD1. CDR3 length equals 15 residues. V was clipped by 1 base and J by 7 bases; unmatched bases: 3. Germline values: CDR1 MNHEY, CDR2 SVGAGI. CDR3 loop: CASSYFGTGVEKLFF. The DNA of the CDR3 is TGTGCCAGCAGTTACTTCGGGACAGGGGTTGAAAAACTGTTTTTT.

The chain links TRBV7-3 to TRBJ2-7; 7 bases are a match to TRBD2. CDR1 is SGHTA and CDR2 is FQGTGA in the germline V gene. The length of the CDR3 is 15 residues. The V gene end was trimmed by 5 bases and the J gene end by 3 bases; junction bases not matched to a gene: 10. This CDR3 is CASSVSSGIGYEQYF. In DNA, the CDR3 is TGTGCCAGCAGCGTGTCAAGCGGGATCGGCTACGAGCAGTACTTC.

The chain uses TRBV9 and TRBJ2-5; TRBD1 aligns across 7 bases. The germline gives CDR1 SGDLS, CDR2 YYNGEE. V gave up 4 bases and J gave up 5 bases; unmatched junction bases: 11. This CDR3 is 15 amino acids long. The CDR3 sequence: CASSQGGRGMETQYF. The CDR3 nucleotides read TGTGCCAGCAGCCAAGGGGGCAGGGGGATGGAGACCCAGTACTTC.

This clone was detected once. This rearrangement joins TRBV7-2 to TRBJ1-4, with 7 bases fitting TRBD1. This CDR3 is built from 15 residues. V dropped 3 bases and J dropped 8; count of bases not matched to a gene: 9. Germline V gene sequence: CDR1 SGHTA, CDR2 FQGNSA. The CDR3 region is CASSFWTGGGEKLFF. Written as DNA, the CDR3 is TGTGCCAGCAGCTTTTGGACAGGCGGGGGAGAAAAACTGTTTTTT.

The V and J genes are TRBV9 and TRBJ2-5; TRBD2 matches 7 bases. Per germline, CDR1 SGDLS and CDR2 YYNGEE. Trimming took 0 bases from V and 5 from J; bases not matched to a gene: 4. The CDR3 spans 14 residues. The CDR3 reads CASSVDGRRETQYF. CDR3 nucleotides: TGTGCCAGCAGCGTAGACGGGAGGAGGGAGACCCAGTACTTC. Together with reference TRBV9 and TRBJ2-5, the CDR3 gives the full variable domain: DSGVTQTPKHLITATGQRVTLRCSPRSGDLSVYWYQQSLDQGLQFLIQYYNGEERAKGNILERFSAQQFPDLHSELNLSSLELGDSALYFCASSVDGRRETQYFGPGTRLLVL.

The chain links TRBV28 to TRBJ2-1, with 10 bases lining up with TRBD2. The CDR3 loop spans 15 amino acids. The germline V gene encodes CDR1 MDHEN and CDR2 SYDVKM. The ends lost 5 bases at V and 5 bases at J; junction bases unmatched: 6. The CDR3 DNA sequence: TGTGCCAGCAGTCCATGGACTAGCGGCCACAATGAGCAGTTCTTC. Translation: CASSPWTSGHNEQFF.

This clone was recorded only once. The chain joins TRBV28 to TRBJ2-7; the D gene could be TRBD1 or TRBD2 (6 bases each). The germline V gene has CDR1 MDHEN and CDR2 SYDVKM. V was clipped by 7 bases and J by 0 bases, with 10 bases between them. The length of the CDR3 is 13 residues. CDR3 protein: CASTWGASYEQYF. The CDR3 DNA sequence: TGTGCCAGCACCTGGGGGGCCTCCTACGAGCAGTACTTC.

The genes are TRBV5-1 and TRBJ1-3; D is perhaps TRBD1 (6 bases). From germline, CDR1 is SGHRS and CDR2 YFSETQ. This CDR3 region has 16 residues. V lost 3 bases to trimming and J lost 0 bases, with 13 bases between them. CDR3 in amino acids: CASSWNGGGSGNTIYF. The CDR3 nucleotides are TGCGCCAGCAGCTGGAATGGAGGGGGCTCTGGAAACACCATATATTTT.

This chain connects TRBV27 to TRBJ1-1, with 7 bases identical to TRBD1. CDR3 length: 14 amino acids. V gave up 4 bases and J gave up 3 bases; unmatched junction bases: 5. Germline V gene lookup returns CDR1 MNHEY and CDR2 SMNVEV (reference sequence). This CDR3 reads CASSSQGTDTEAFF. The CDR3 DNA reads as TGTGCCAGCAGTTCACAGGGGACCGACACTGAAGCTTTCTTT.

The CDR3, as DNA: TGCGCCAGCAGCCAGGGACAGGGCGGCCAGCCCCAGCATTTT. It is translated as CASSQGQGGQPQHF. This chain uses TRBV4-1 with TRBJ1-5; 9 nucleotides line up with TRBD1. CDR3 size: 14 residues. Germline V gene sequence: CDR1 MGHRA, CDR2 YSYEKL. The ends lost 3 bases at V and 7 bases at J; junction bases unmatched: 4.

The rearrangement uses TRBV9 and TRBJ1-6, with 7 bases that match TRBD1. J was trimmed by 5 bases and V by 3 bases; bases with no gene match: 17. Germline loops: CDR1 SGDLS, CDR2 YYNGEE. CDR3 length: 19 amino acids. In DNA, the CDR3 is TGTGCCAGCAGCGCCGCCCAGGCTACAGGGGCGATTAATAATTCACCCCTCCACTTT. Its translation: CASSAAQATGAINNSPLHF. Variable domain in full (rest from reference TRBV9 and TRBJ1-6): DSGVTQTPKHLITATGQRVTLRCSPRSGDLSVYWYQQSLDQGLQFLIQYYNGEERAKGNILERFSAQQFPDLHSELNLSSLELGDSALYFCASSAAQATGAINNSPLHFGNGTRLTVT.

J is TRBJ1-5 and V is TRBV30; D might be TRBD1 (6 bases). Germline assignment: CDR1 GTSNPN and CDR2 SVGIG (reference sequence). The CDR3 length is 14 residues. V was trimmed by 4 bases and J by 9 bases, leaving 19 bases between them. The CDR3 DNA is TGTGCCTGGACTTTTATGGGGGGCATCGGGCCCCAGCATTTT. Translation gives CAWTFMGGIGPQHF.

The genes are TRBV2 and TRBJ2-1; D remains ambiguous. This CDR3 is built from 12 residues. Trimming removed 6 bases at V and 8 bases at J, with 11 bases between. The germline V gene encodes CDR1 SNHLY and CDR2 FYNNEI. CDR3 in DNA: TGTGCCAGCAGCCCGATAGCCGATGAGCAGTTCTTC. This codes for CASSPIADEQFF. Drawing the rest from reference TRBV2 and TRBJ2-1, the complete variable domain is EPEVTQTPSHQVTQMGQEVILRCVPISNHLYFYWYRQILGQKVEFLVSFYNNEISEKSEIFDDQFSVERPDGSNFTLKIRSTKLEDSAMYFCASSPIADEQFFGPGTRLTVL.

The chain couples TRBV18 to TRBJ1-2; D perhaps matches TRBD1 (6 bases). Germline CDR1 reads KGHSH; CDR2 reads LQKENI. Trimming removed 3 bases from V and 7 bases from J, with 12 bases in between. The CDR3 consists of 13 residues. This CDR3 is CASSPTGDFGYTF. CDR3 in DNA: TGTGCCAGCTCACCGACAGGAGATTTTGGCTACACCTTC.

The rearrangement joins TRBV6-2 or TRBV6-3 to TRBJ2-3; D not resolved. The germline V and J ends were trimmed by 1 base and 2 bases, with 10 bases remaining between them. The CDR3 is 15 amino acids. Per germline, CDR1 MNHEY and CDR2 SVGEGT. The CDR3, as DNA: TGTGCCAGCAGTTACTTAGGAGCCTCCACAGATACGCAGTATTTT. Residues: CASSYLGASTDTQYF.

The rearrangement joins TRBV9 to TRBJ2-1; D could derive from TRBD1 or TRBD2 (5 bases each). The CDR3 has 13 residues. Trimming cost V 0 bases and J 7 bases, with 8 bases left between them. Germline V gives CDR1 SGDLS, CDR2 YYNGEE. The CDR3 here is CASSVGGPNEQFF. CDR3 nucleotides: TGTGCCAGCAGCGTAGGGGGACCGAATGAGCAGTTCTTC.

CDR3 sequence reads: CASSSPASGSEDEQFF. For the CDR3, the DNA is TGTGCCAGCAGTTCCCCCGCTAGCGGGAGTGAGGATGAGCAGTTCTTC. The chain combines TRBV28 with TRBJ2-1; the match to TRBD2 covers 10 bases. This CDR3 has 16 residues. With V trimmed by 4 bases and J by 8 bases, 11 bases remained unmatched. Germline V gene sequence: CDR1 MDHEN, CDR2 SYDVKM.